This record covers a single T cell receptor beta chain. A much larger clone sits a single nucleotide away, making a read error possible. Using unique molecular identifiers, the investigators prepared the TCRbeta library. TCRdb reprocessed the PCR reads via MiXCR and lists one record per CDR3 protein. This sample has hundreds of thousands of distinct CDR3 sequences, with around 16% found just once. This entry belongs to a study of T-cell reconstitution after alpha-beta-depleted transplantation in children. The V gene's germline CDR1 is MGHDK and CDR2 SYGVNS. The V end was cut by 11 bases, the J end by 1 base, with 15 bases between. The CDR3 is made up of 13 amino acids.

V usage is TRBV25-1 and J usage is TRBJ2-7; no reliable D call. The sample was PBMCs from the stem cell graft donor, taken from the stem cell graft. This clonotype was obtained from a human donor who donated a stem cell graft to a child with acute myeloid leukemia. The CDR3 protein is CAGQPDGSYEQYF. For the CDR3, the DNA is TGTGCCGGCCAACCGGACGGGTCCTACGAGCAGTACTTC.